Presented here are 14 T cell receptor beta chains from one specimen sequenced in a study of radiotherapy plus CTLA-4 blockade in lung cancer (dated by TCRdb to between 2018 and 2020). Library preparation employed the immunoSEQ multiplex PCR assay. TCRdb re-hosts the immuneACCESS table, in-frame sequences only. Its copies lack some clones; in the studies checked, an unresolved V gene accounts for under half of them, and the cause for the rest is not known. This sample holds about 39,000 clones; 75% to 80% were observed only once. The ten largest clones represent 23% of the sample. The source material was peripheral blood, sampled from a patient treated with radiotherapy plus ipilimumab. All receptors come from a human donor with non-small cell lung cancer that progressed on radiotherapy plus ipilimumab.

The rearrangement uses TRBV5-1 and TRBJ1-5; weak D call: TRBD1 (6 bases). V dropped 0 bases and J dropped 8 bases, with 12 bases sitting between them. This CDR3 comprises 14 residues. The germline gives CDR1 SGHRS, CDR2 YFSETQ. The CDR3 coding sequence is TGCGCCAGCAGCTTGGGGGGGACAAGGGAGCCCCAGCATTTT. This codes for CASSLGGTREPQHF.

V and J are TRBV4-1 and TRBJ2-3; D remains unclear. The length of the CDR3 is 15 residues. The germline CDR1 and CDR2 sequences are MGHRA and YSYEKL. Trimming removed 2 bases from V and 5 bases from J, with 14 bases in between. The CDR3 DNA reads as TGCGCCAGCAGCCAAAGCTTCCTAACCCGAGATACGCAGTATTTT. Protein sequence: CASSQSFLTRDTQYF.

The V and J genes are TRBV6-5 and TRBJ2-3, with 11 bases lining up with TRBD2. The germline V gene encodes CDR1 MNHEY and CDR2 SVGAGI. Trimming took 0 bases from V and 11 from J; bases not matched to a gene: 10. This CDR3 contains 16 residues. CDR3 sequence: CASSYSASGGQKRQYF. The CDR3 DNA is TGTGCCAGCAGTTACTCGGCTAGCGGGGGGCAAAAGAGGCAGTATTTT.

The V call is TRBV4-1, the J call TRBJ1-4; D gene unclear. Trimming cost V 0 bases and J 2 bases, with 10 bases left between them. CDR1 MGHRA and CDR2 YSYEKL come from the germline V gene. The CDR3 is made up of 16 amino acids. CDR3: CASSQDVAGTNEKLFF. The CDR3 DNA follows: TGCGCCAGCAGCCAAGATGTAGCGGGGACTAATGAAAAACTGTTTTTT.

The gene calls are TRBV19 and TRBJ2-1; 14 nucleotides match TRBD2. CDR1 and CDR2 (germline): LNHDA, SQIVND (reference sequence). V lost 6 bases, J lost 0 bases, and 10 bases stayed unmatched. The CDR3 totals 19 residues. The CDR3 protein is CASRGAGLAGESSYNEQFF. The DNA for the CDR3 is TGTGCCAGTAGGGGGGCGGGACTAGCGGGGGAGAGCTCCTACAATGAGCAGTTCTTC.

This chain links TRBV5-4 with TRBJ1-1; 7 bases are shared with TRBD1. The CDR3 spans 14 residues. V lost 3 bases to trimming and J lost 8 bases; unmatched junction nucleotides: 10. Germline-derived CDR1 and CDR2 are SGHNT and YYREEE (reference sequence). In nucleotides, the CDR3 is TGTGCCAGCAGCTCCCGAGGGGGCGAGGGAGAAGCTTTCTTT. Amino acids: CASSSRGGEGEAFF.

V usage is TRBV5-5 and J usage is TRBJ1-1; no firm D call. The germline CDR1 and CDR2 sequences are SGHKS and YYEKEE (reference sequence). The V end lost 0 bases, the J end lost 4 bases, and 7 bases lay between the germline ends. This CDR3 is built from 13 residues. CDR3 region: CASSLGLATEAFF. The CDR3 nucleotides are TGTGCCAGCAGCTTGGGATTGGCCACTGAAGCTTTCTTT.

The CDR3 DNA reads as TGTGCCAGTAGACGGGACATAAGCAATCAGCCCCAGCATTTT. It encodes CASRRDISNQPQHF. The chain couples TRBV19 to TRBJ1-5; maybe TRBD1 (6 bases). The V end lost 6 bases, the J end lost 1 base, and 10 bases lay between the germline ends. Germline V gene lookup returns CDR1 LNHDA and CDR2 SQIVND (reference sequence). This CDR3 comprises 14 residues.

This sequence joins TRBV6-5 and TRBJ1-2; tentative D call: TRBD1 (5 bases). The ends were cut back, 6 bases at V and 0 bases at J, with 14 bases in the middle. CDR1 and CDR2 (germline): MNHEY, SVGAGI. The CDR3 has 15 residues. CDR3 DNA sequence: TGTGCCAGCAGCCACCGCCGGACATCTAACTATGGCTACACCTTC. Its protein product is CASSHRRTSNYGYTF.

This clone was counted only a few times. The CDR3 sequence: CASSVAPGGGTDTQYF. Here the CDR3 DNA reads TGTGCCAGCAGCGTAGCCCCGGGCGGGGGGACAGATACGCAGTATTTT. The J gene is TRBJ2-3, the V gene TRBV9, with 8 bases identical to TRBD2. Trimming took 0 bases from V and 3 from J; bases not matched to a gene: 6. The CDR3 has 16 residues. Per the germline V gene, CDR1 is SGDLS and CDR2 is YYNGEE.

The gene calls are TRBV14 and TRBJ1-6, with D perhaps matching TRBD1 (6 bases). Deletions cut 3 bases from V and 10 bases from J, with 16 bases between. This CDR3 comprises 15 residues. CDR1 SGHDN and CDR2 FVKESK come from the germline V gene. The CDR3 protein is CASSQNRQGGSPLHF. The CDR3 DNA is TGTGCCAGCAGCCAGAACAGGCAAGGGGGATCACCCCTCCACTTT.

The V and J genes are TRBV27 and TRBJ1-2; D may be TRBD1 (6 bases). Germline values: CDR1 MNHEY, CDR2 SMNVEV (reference sequence). V lost 5 bases and J 10 bases, leaving 17 bases between the germline ends. The CDR3 is 13 amino acids. Here the CDR3 reads CASSHHPQGSYTF. The CDR3 DNA follows: TGTGCCAGCAGTCACCACCCCCAGGGGTCCTACACCTTC.

This sequence joins TRBV6-6 and TRBJ1-5; 7 bases align to TRBD1. CDR1 is MNHNY, CDR2 SVGAGI, per germline (reference sequence). CDR3 length: 15 residues. V was clipped by 2 bases and J by 4 bases; unmatched bases: 5. The CDR3 sequence is CASSYQDRDNQPQHF. In DNA, the CDR3 is TGTGCCAGCAGTTACCAAGACAGGGATAATCAGCCCCAGCATTTT.

The rearrangement uses TRBV5-4 and TRBJ2-7; D is ambiguous. Germline V gene data show CDR1 as SGHNT and CDR2 as YYREEE (reference sequence). The V end lost 3 bases, the J end lost 0 bases, and 7 bases lay between the germline ends. This CDR3 is 13 amino acids long. The CDR3 coding sequence is TGTGCCAGCAGCTCCGGTCACTCCTACGAGCAGTACTTC. Protein sequence: CASSSGHSYEQYF.